Following are 4 T cell receptor beta chains from one sample sequenced in a study of CD8 T cells in Susac syndrome. A quantity of about 0.45 to 1 ug RNA underwent reverse transcription using random hexamers. TCRdb re-called the immunoSEQ multiplex PCR reads through MiXCR, storing one row per CDR3 protein. The sample has about 140,000 distinct CDR3 sequences, 95% seen once. The sequenced sample consisted of CD4+ T cells from PBMCs. The receptor source for this set is a human donor with Susac syndrome.

The chain uses TRBV24-1 and TRBJ2-2, with 10 bases identical to TRBD2. The J segment lost 4 bases and the V segment lost 4 bases, leaving 8 bases of the junction unmatched. In germline, CDR1 is KGHDR, CDR2 SFDVKD. The CDR3 covers 17 residues. The CDR3 sequence: CATSDSGLAEGTGELFF. For the CDR3, the DNA is TGTGCCACCAGTGACTCCGGACTAGCGGAGGGCACCGGGGAGCTGTTTTTT.

Regarding this clonotype: The junction differs from germline at one of its ends, possibly a read error. V is TRBV7-2 and J is TRBJ2-1; the match to TRBD2 covers 10 bases. This CDR3 region has 14 residues. Germline-derived CDR1 and CDR2 are SGHTA and FQGNSA. The CDR3: CASSPGLAFDIVSF. The DNA of the CDR3 is TGTGCCAGCAGCCCGGGACTAGCGTTCGATATCGTGTCCTTC.

The chain has TRBV29-1 and TRBJ2-7; D not certain. V dropped 5 bases and J dropped 6 bases, with 14 bases sitting between them. This CDR3 is 12 amino acids long. CDR1 and CDR2 from the germline V gene are SQVTM and ANQGSEA. The CDR3 DNA sequence: TGCAGCGTTATTGAGGCTGCTTCCGAGCAGTACTTC. Its translation is CSVIEAASEQYF.

The V gene is TRBV5-1, the J gene TRBJ2-1; D may be TRBD1 or TRBD2 (6 bases each). This CDR3 has 19 amino acids. Germline loops: CDR1 SGHRS, CDR2 YFSETQ. V gave up 1 base and J gave up 1 base, with 21 bases separating them. The CDR3 coding sequence is TGCGCCAGCAGCTTGAAGATTAGGGGGACTGGATCGTCCTACAATGAGCAGTTCTTC. Translation gives CASSLKIRGTGSSYNEQFF.